This T cell receptor beta chain was retrieved from a study of blood T cell repertoires in COVID-19 (dated by TCRdb to the early 2020s). In terms of the full investigation: The collaborator samples originated in the United States, Italy and Spain and spanned the acute and convalescent phases of COVID-19. The repertoires were released in a freely available public database intended as a resource for research on the immune response to SARS-CoV-2. A de-identified subject ID, COVID-19 status, age in years and sex were almost always included in the sample metadata. Deeply sampled blood TCRbeta repertoires from subjects exposed to, actively infected with, or recovered from COVID-19 were included in the dataset. Where HLA class I and class II types were available, the types were taken from metadata supplied by the sample provider, not from assay-based typing. The material from the prospective study consisted of cDNA or gDNA derived from T cells, B-cell-depleted T cells, or PBMCs. The samples were drawn from the first 160 participants of the ongoing ImmuneRACE study and from 950 to 1,500 subjects provided by 6 global collaborators.

TCRbeta CDR3 regions were amplified from genomic DNA by means of the immunoSEQ Assay, a bias-controlled multiplex PCR. On the authors' methods: Nucleated cell counts per sample were estimated from amplification of reference gene primers within the assay. To quantify the absolute abundance of each unique TCRbeta CDR3 rearrangement, sequence reads were collapsed and filtered. For each sample, productive Simpson clonality was calculated as the square root of Simpson's diversity index over productive rearrangements. TCRdb's version of the immuneACCESS table is confined to in-frame rearrangements and falls short of the full clone set. An unresolved V gene accounts for under half of the shortfall where checked; the remainder is of unknown origin. Clonal size and the V and J genes are those of that table, whereas D and trimming came from the DNA. In all, the sample holds 90,000 to 100,000 clones, and roughly 88% of those were seen once. The ten largest clones add up to around a quarter of the sample.

Whole blood was collected in K2EDTA tubes by collaborating institutions according to the institutions' own protocols. For TCRbeta analysis, collaborators shipped samples as frozen whole blood, isolated PBMCs, or DNA extracted from either of those sample types. The paper's findings and limits, for the study overall: The quantity of clinical and demographic metadata differed by source and by participant and was supplied without curation.

CDR1 and CDR2 were assigned from the germline V gene as SGHRS and YFSETQ. Between the V and J ends, shortened by 3 bases and 3 bases respectively, the junction contains 9 bases. The CDR3 contains 13 residues, cysteine and phenylalanine counted. Just CDR3 DNA is preserved here, 39 bases in frame from base 1. This clone was observed a handful of times. Its antigen has not been determined. No much larger clone exists at a distance of one base, and base qualities are not known. The sequence is built from TRBV5-1 and TRBJ1-1; no D gene call is confident. The sequenced material came from peripheral blood. This TCR came from a man aged 55 to 70 with acute or convalescent COVID-19. The CDR3 loop reads CASSYDADTEAFF. Here is the DNA: TGCGCCAGCAGCTATGACGCGGACACTGAAGCTTTCTTT.